This T cell receptor (beta chain) comes out of a study of T cells in Graves' hyperthyroidism and ophthalmopathy. Study-level findings and limits: Blood also carried most thyroid clonotypes expanded above 0.001.

Amplification of TCR beta CDR3 regions used RNA as the template. Researchers ran a first-round RT-PCR on the TCR CDR3 using the HTBI primer set. MiXCR, run by TCRdb on the multiplex PCR reads, gives a single entry per CDR3 protein. The table includes under 300,000 distinct CDR3 sequences, around 13% detected once. Diagnostic assessment was based on clinical symptoms, serum thyroxine and TRAb, thyroid ultrasound and orbital computed tomography. The sample holds many counts of this clonotype. Its antigen is still unknown. Trimming shortened V by 5 bases and J by 0 bases, and 19 bases separated the two germline ends. The CDR3 runs 17 residues. Germline V gene data show CDR1 as PRHDT and CDR2 as FYEKMQ (reference sequence).

This rearrangement joins TRBV13 to TRBJ1-1; the D gene is possibly TRBD1 (5 bases). Material: blood. The origin of this receptor is a woman in her thirties or forties with Graves' hyperthyroidism. CDR3 protein: CASSPRGVQGLNTEAFF. The CDR3 DNA reads TGTGCCAGCAGCCCCCGAGGGGTGCAGGGCCTGAACACTGAAGCTTTCTTT.